The sequence of this T cell receptor (beta chain) was determined in a study of Ad26.COV2.S vaccination and SARS-CoV-2 variants. Whole-study context: The donor belonged to the COV1001 Ad26.COV2.S trial arm. Into the muscle, Ad26.COV2.S was dosed once or twice, 56 days apart. Study-wide results and limits: Possible underestimation of total T cell responses by the TCR breadth and depth analyses was noted. Reports say spike-specific CD8+ and CD4+ T cell responses covered substantial breadth after vaccination.

Treatment meaning: roughly 18 received Ad26.COV2.S at low or high dose, single or two shots; a few received placebo; per-sample allocation not given. The study sampled participants on day 63 after the first vaccine or placebo injection. Trimming shortened V by 4 bases and J by 7 bases, and 20 bases separated the two germline ends. Germline V gene sequence: CDR1 MNHEY, CDR2 SVGAGI. The CDR3 spans 16 residues. Concerning this clone itself: Its antigen is not identified.

Method: immunoSEQ multiplex PCR; TCRdb's copy keeps in-frame clones and lacks some. In the table there are approximately 400,000 clones, about 80% of which are singletons. The receptor's source is a person between 18 and 65 years old who received the Ad26.COV2.S COVID-19 vaccine or a placebo. This rearrangement joins TRBV6-5 to TRBJ2-1, with D possibly TRBD2 on 7 matching bases. This sample comprised peripheral blood, obtained in a trial of Ad26.COV2.S vaccine versus placebo. CDR3 residues: CASSSFRRGAGNEQFF. CDR3 sequence (DNA): TGTGCCAGCAGTTCTTTCCGACGGGGGGCCGGGAATGAGCAGTTCTTC.